This T cell receptor (beta chain) was sequenced during a study of Graves' ophthalmopathy and Graves' hyperthyroidism. Transcripts of RNA were the source for amplifying TCR beta CDR3 regions. First-round RT-PCR with HTBI primers preceded a second-round multiplex PCR. TCRdb re-derived calls from the multiplex PCR reads in MiXCR, one entry per CDR3 protein. The sample lists about 550,000 distinct CDR3 sequences; under 45% were seen once. The CDR3 consists of 12 residues. V dropped 3 bases and J dropped 10 bases, with 11 bases sitting between them. CDR1 and CDR2 from the germline V gene are KGHDR and SFDVKD. This clonotype was counted ten times or more.

The source material was peripheral blood or thyroid tissue (not recorded which). This rearrangement joins TRBV24-1 to TRBJ1-1; perhaps TRBD1 as D (5 bases). This sequence was found in an adult man with Graves' hyperthyroidism. In DNA, the CDR3 is TGTGCCACCAGTGATGGCCAGGGCCCAGCTTTCTTT. Translation gives CATSDGQGPAFF.